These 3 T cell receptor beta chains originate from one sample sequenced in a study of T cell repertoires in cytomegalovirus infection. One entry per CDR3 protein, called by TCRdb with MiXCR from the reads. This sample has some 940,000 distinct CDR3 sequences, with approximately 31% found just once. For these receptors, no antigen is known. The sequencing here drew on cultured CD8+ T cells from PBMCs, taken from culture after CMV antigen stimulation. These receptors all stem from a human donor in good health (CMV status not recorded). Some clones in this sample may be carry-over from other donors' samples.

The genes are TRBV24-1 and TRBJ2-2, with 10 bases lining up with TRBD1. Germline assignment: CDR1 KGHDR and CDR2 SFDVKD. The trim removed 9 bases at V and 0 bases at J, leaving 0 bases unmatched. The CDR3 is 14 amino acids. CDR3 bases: TGTGCCACCGGACAGGGGGCGAACACCGGGGAGCTGTTTTTT. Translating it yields CATGQGANTGELFF.

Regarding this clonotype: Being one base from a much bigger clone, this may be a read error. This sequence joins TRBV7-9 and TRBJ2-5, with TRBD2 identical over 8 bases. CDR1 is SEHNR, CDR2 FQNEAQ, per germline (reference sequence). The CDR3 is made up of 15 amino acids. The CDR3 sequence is CANSLPGLGQETQYF. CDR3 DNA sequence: TGTGCCAACAGCCTCCCGGGACTAGGCCAAGAGACCCAGTACTTC.

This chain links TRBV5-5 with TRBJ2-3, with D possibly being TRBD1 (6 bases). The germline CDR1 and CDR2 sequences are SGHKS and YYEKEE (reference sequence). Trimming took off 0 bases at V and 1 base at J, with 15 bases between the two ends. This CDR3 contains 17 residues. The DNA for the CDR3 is TGTGCCAGCAGCTTGGCCGGGGCCTGGGGGCGCACAGATACGCAGTATTTT. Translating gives CASSLAGAWGRTDTQYF.